These 29 T cell receptor beta chains were sequenced from one sample in a study of OX40 agonist ivuxolimab in advanced cancers. Libraries were built with the immunoSEQ multiplex PCR assay. This is the immuneACCESS table as TCRdb keeps it, with only in-frame sequences that have V and J called. A part of the clones is gone; compared with another copy, unresolved V genes explain less than half, and the rest is unexplained. Across this sample there are tens of thousands of clones, with approximately 91% seen only once. The top ten clones comprise roughly 0.3% of the sample. Sequences were derived from CD4+ or CD8+ T cells sorted from blood, sampled in a trial of the OX40 agonist ivuxolimab. These receptors were taken from an adult with an advanced solid tumor such as melanoma, head and neck, liver or kidney cancer.

The chain is built from TRBV6-5 and TRBJ1-1; D not certain. Germline CDR1 reads MNHEY; CDR2 reads SVGAGI. CDR3 size: 11 residues. V lost 6 bases and J lost 2, with 4 bases in between. CDR3 coding DNA: TGTGCCAGCAGACTCAACACTGAAGCTTTCTTT. Its translation is CASRLNTEAFF.

V is TRBV5-4 and J is TRBJ1-6; D gene unclear. Germline lookup yields CDR1 SGHNT and CDR2 YYREEE (reference sequence). The CDR3 covers 15 residues. V lost 1 base and J 10 bases, leaving 15 bases between the germline ends. CDR3 nucleotide sequence: TGTGCCAGCAGCTTGAGTGGAGACGCCCCATCACCCCTCCACTTT. It specifies CASSLSGDAPSPLHF.

This chain joins TRBV6-5 and TRBJ2-7, with TRBD1 as a possible D gene (5 bases). Germline CDR1 reads MNHEY; CDR2 reads SVGAGI. The CDR3 runs to 15 residues. V was cut by 4 bases and J by 6 bases, with 19 bases left in between. CDR3 in DNA: TGTGCCAGCAGTTCTCGACAGAACCTCCGATCCGAGCAGTACTTC. This sequence encodes CASSSRQNLRSEQYF.

CDR3 bases: TGTGCCAGCAGCTTAGAGCCAGGGATCGGCTATGGCTACACCTTC. Amino acid sequence: CASSLEPGIGYGYTF. The chain uses TRBV7-2 and TRBJ1-2, with D tentatively TRBD1 (5 bases). The CDR3 is 15 residues long. The germline V gene has CDR1 SGHTA and CDR2 FQGNSA. Trimming pared 1 base from V and 4 bases from J, leaving 13 bases between.

The chain uses TRBV13 and TRBJ1-2; TRBD1 aligns across 9 bases. Germline CDR1 reads PRHDT; CDR2 reads FYEKMQ (reference sequence). The CDR3 spans 16 residues. The trim removed 5 bases at V and 0 bases at J, leaving 7 bases unmatched. The CDR3 region has the DNA TGTGCCAGCAGCAGAATTCGGGACAGGGCTAACTATGGCTACACCTTC. This encodes CASSRIRDRANYGYTF.

V and J are TRBV6-5 and TRBJ2-7; 12 nucleotides line up with TRBD1. The CDR3 is 13 residues long. CDR1 MNHEY and CDR2 SVGAGI come from the germline V gene. The V segment lost 6 bases and the J segment 6 bases; nucleotides outside the gene matches: 3. The CDR3 protein is CASRWDRGLEQYF. Here the CDR3 DNA reads TGTGCCAGCAGATGGGACAGGGGGCTCGAGCAGTACTTC.

V is TRBV25-1 and J is TRBJ2-5; D remains unclear. Germline CDR1 is MGHDK and CDR2 is SYGVNS. The CDR3 sequence is 13 residues long. Trimming took off 2 bases at V and 7 bases at J, with 11 bases between the two ends. CDR3 amino acids: CASSEGGKWTQYF. The CDR3 DNA is TGTGCCAGCAGTGAAGGCGGAAAATGGACCCAGTACTTC.

V and J are TRBV5-1 and TRBJ2-1; 7 bases map to TRBD1. V shed 5 bases and J 10 bases; nucleotides not matched to a gene: 9. Germline loops: CDR1 SGHRS, CDR2 YFSETQ. The CDR3 spans 13 residues. The CDR3 nucleotides read TGCGCCAGCAGACAACCGACAGGGAGAGAGCAGTTCTTC. This encodes CASRQPTGREQFF.

The chain carries TRBV14 and TRBJ2-5; perhaps TRBD1 as D (6 bases). The CDR3 is 14 amino acids. Trimming stripped 1 base from V and 5 bases from J, with 11 bases between. Germline V gene lookup returns CDR1 SGHDN and CDR2 FVKESK. The CDR3 DNA is TGTGCCAGCAGCCAAGGACAGGTTTGGGAGACCCAGTACTTC. Its translation is CASSQGQVWETQYF.

CDR3 bases: TGCAGCGTTGAAAGACAGGGGGCGAGGTATGGCTACACCTTC. Translated, it gives CSVERQGARYGYTF. The J gene is TRBJ1-2, the V gene TRBV29-1, with 10 positions matching TRBD1. The germline V gene has CDR1 SQVTM and CDR2 ANQGSEA. V lost 2 bases, J lost 5 bases, and 5 bases stayed unmatched. This CDR3 contains 14 residues.

The chain is built from TRBV2 and TRBJ2-3; TRBD1 agrees at 7 bases. With V trimmed by 3 bases and J by 5 bases, 5 bases remained unmatched. Looked up from germline, CDR1 is SNHLY and CDR2 is FYNNEI. CDR3 length equals 14 residues. The chain's CDR3 is CASSERGLIDTQYF. CDR3 nucleotides: TGTGCCAGCAGTGAGAGGGGGCTTATAGATACGCAGTATTTT.

The chain uses TRBV4-2 and TRBJ2-1; 14 positions match TRBD2. The length of the CDR3 is 17 residues. Germline V lookup: CDR1 LGHNA, CDR2 YNFKEQ. V dropped 4 bases and J dropped 8; count of bases not matched to a gene: 10. As DNA, the CDR3 is TGTGCCAGCAGCCCTTTGGGTGGGACTAGCGGGGGAGATGAGCAGTTCTTC. It encodes CASSPLGGTSGGDEQFF.

The chain has TRBV4-2 and TRBJ2-5; TRBD2 agrees at 11 bases. Germline V gene sequence: CDR1 LGHNA, CDR2 YNFKEQ. V gave up 1 base and J gave up 2 bases; unmatched junction bases: 3. The length of the CDR3 is 16 residues. The CDR3 region has the DNA TGTGCCAGCAGCCAAGGGGGGACTAGCGGTCAAGAGACCCAGTACTTC. Amino acids: CASSQGGTSGQETQYF.

This clone has a single count. The chain employs TRBV2 and TRBJ2-1; 10 bases match TRBD2. Germline trimming cut 2 bases from V and 7 bases from J; bases unmatched to any gene: 8. Germline lookup yields CDR1 SNHLY and CDR2 FYNNEI. This CDR3 has 16 residues. Here the CDR3 reads CASSERSGGAWNEQFF. The CDR3 nucleotides read TGTGCCAGCAGTGAACGCAGCGGGGGGGCTTGGAATGAGCAGTTCTTC.

The chain carries TRBV5-1 and TRBJ2-7; the match to TRBD2 covers 8 bases. Germline V gene data show CDR1 as SGHRS and CDR2 as YFSETQ. This CDR3 spans 18 amino acids. Trimming cost V 0 bases and J 0 bases; bases outside gene matches: 11. In nucleotides, the CDR3 is TGCGCCAGCAGCTTGGCCTTCCCGGGACTAGGAAGCTCCTACGAGCAGTACTTC. Translation: CASSLAFPGLGSSYEQYF.

The chain links TRBV9 to TRBJ1-2; TRBD1 matches 7 bases. CDR1 and CDR2 from the germline V gene are SGDLS and YYNGEE. This CDR3 is 15 amino acids long. Losses at the gene ends were 3 bases for V and 2 bases for J; bases not matched to a gene: 7. The CDR3 DNA reads TGTGCCAGCAGCGCACCCCGGGGACAGAACTATGGCTACACCTTC. Translated: CASSAPRGQNYGYTF.

The V and J genes are TRBV30 and TRBJ1-1; 8 nucleotides agree with TRBD1. The junction had 6 bases not matched to a gene; V was cut back by 5 bases and J by 1 base. The germline V gene has CDR1 GTSNPN and CDR2 SVGIG (reference sequence). This CDR3 has 14 residues. In DNA form, the CDR3 reads TGTGCCTGGCGGCGGGACAGGCCGAACACTGAAGCTTTCTTT. Its protein is CAWRRDRPNTEAFF. The variable domain in full, completed from reference TRBV30 and TRBJ1-1, reads SQTIHQWPATLVQPVGSPLSLECTVEGTSNPNLYWYRQAAGRGLQLLFYSVGIGQISSEVPQNLSASRPQDRQFILSSKKLLLSDSGFYLCAWRRDRPNTEAFFGQGTRLTVV.

The chain couples TRBV29-1 to TRBJ1-3; perhaps TRBD1 as D (6 bases). The CDR3 consists of 13 residues. From germline, CDR1 is SQVTM and CDR2 ANQGSEA. Trimming left V 8 bases short and J 3 bases short, with 14 bases between. DNA for the CDR3: TGCAGCTTTGCGGGGGCTGGTGGAAACACCATATATTTT. It specifies CSFAGAGGNTIYF.

A few counts support this clone. The V call is TRBV18, the J call TRBJ2-1, with 7 bases fitting TRBD2. The CDR3 has 14 residues. V lost 3 bases, J lost 9 bases, and 8 bases stayed unmatched. Per germline, CDR1 KGHSH and CDR2 LQKENI. CDR3: CASSPGTIDVEQFF. The CDR3 DNA follows: TGTGCCAGCTCACCCGGGACTATTGACGTTGAGCAGTTCTTC.

The gene calls are TRBV4-1 and TRBJ2-1; 7 positions match TRBD2. CDR3 length equals 15 residues. The J segment lost 4 bases and the V segment lost 1 base, leaving 4 bases of the junction unmatched. Looked up from germline, CDR1 is MGHRA and CDR2 is YSYEKL. CDR3 coding DNA: TGCGCCAGCAGCCAAGGGGGGGGGAGATACAATGAGCAGTTCTTC. It yields the protein CASSQGGGRYNEQFF.

This chain uses TRBV7-2 with TRBJ2-5; 8 nucleotides align to TRBD2. CDR3 length equals 15 residues. V shed 3 bases and J 5 bases; nucleotides not matched to a gene: 8. Germline V gives CDR1 SGHTA, CDR2 FQGNSA. CDR3 residues: CASSFTGGAGETQYF. CDR3 DNA sequence: TGTGCCAGCAGCTTTACCGGGGGGGCAGGGGAGACCCAGTACTTC.

V is TRBV9 and J is TRBJ1-3; 7 bases align to TRBD1. This CDR3 has 17 amino acids. Per germline, CDR1 SGDLS and CDR2 YYNGEE. Trimming at V came to 0 bases and at J to 4 bases, leaving 10 bases not matched to a gene. The DNA for the CDR3 is TGTGCCAGCAGCGTAGGGGGATCGACAGGGTCCGGAAACACCATATATTTT. Residues: CASSVGGSTGSGNTIYF.

J is TRBJ2-1 and V is TRBV6-1; D is possibly TRBD1 or TRBD2 (5 bases each). Trimming stripped 6 bases from V and 0 bases from J, with 9 bases between. From germline, CDR1 is MNHNS and CDR2 SASEGT. The length of the CDR3 is 14 residues. The CDR3 nucleotides read TGTGCCAGCAGGAGGGGCCCCTCCTACAATGAGCAGTTCTTC. Translation: CASRRGPSYNEQFF.

The chain carries TRBV7-6 and TRBJ1-6; unclear D gene. Germline CDR1 SGHVS, CDR2 FNYEAQ. The CDR3 runs to 15 residues. The V and J ends lost 1 base and 5 bases respectively, with 9 bases between them. In nucleotides, the CDR3 is TGTGCCAGCAGCTTAGATTTAGCTAATAATTCACCCCTCCACTTT. It specifies CASSLDLANNSPLHF. The full variable domain, completed using reference TRBV7-6 and TRBJ1-6, is GAGVSQSPRYKVTKRGQDVALRCDPISGHVSLYWYRQALGQGPEFLTYFNYEAQQDKSGLPNDRFSAERPEGSISTLTIQRTEQRDSAMYRCASSLDLANNSPLHFGNGTRLTVT.

The chain is built from TRBV4-3 and TRBJ1-1; D gene ambiguous. The V gene lost 4 bases and the J gene lost 1 base, with 13 bases spanning the gap. This CDR3 spans 15 amino acids. CDR1 and CDR2 (germline): LGHNA, YSLEER. The CDR3 loop is CASSPELRQNTEAFF. The CDR3 DNA reads TGCGCCAGCAGCCCCGAACTTCGACAGAACACTGAAGCTTTCTTT.

This clone came up once. The chain employs TRBV6-5 and TRBJ2-5, with D possibly TRBD1 on 5 matching bases. The CDR3 totals 12 residues. Trimming shortened V by 0 bases and J by 9 bases, and 8 bases separated the two germline ends. Germline CDR1 MNHEY, CDR2 SVGAGI. CDR3 coding DNA: TGTGCCAGCAGTTACTCCCAGGGCGCCCAGTACTTC. This encodes CASSYSQGAQYF.

This sequence joins TRBV13 and TRBJ2-2; D call uncertain. Germline V gives CDR1 PRHDT, CDR2 FYEKMQ (reference sequence). V dropped 4 bases and J dropped 3 bases, with 9 bases sitting between them. This CDR3 spans 14 amino acids. In DNA form, the CDR3 reads TGTGCCAGCAGCTGGATTTGGGACACCGGGGAGCTGTTTTTT. As protein: CASSWIWDTGELFF.

The rearrangement joins TRBV7-9 to TRBJ2-2, with 9 bases matching TRBD2. Unmatched junction bases numbered 8, after V lost 3 bases and J lost 0 bases. From germline, CDR1 is SEHNR and CDR2 FQNEAQ (reference sequence). This CDR3 contains 18 residues. The CDR3 nucleotides read TGTGCCAGCAGCTTTTCGCGGGGGGGCCTCTCGAACACCGGGGAGCTGTTTTTT. It codes for CASSFSRGGLSNTGELFF. The entire variable domain, with the rest obtained from reference TRBV7-9 and TRBJ2-2, is as follows: DTGVSQNPRHKITKRGQNVTFRCDPISEHNRLYWYRQTLGQGPEFLTYFQNEAQLEKSRLLSDRFSAERPKGSFSTLEIQRTEQGDSAMYLCASSFSRGGLSNTGELFFGEGSRLTVL.

This rearrangement joins TRBV4-2 to TRBJ2-7; 9 positions agree with TRBD2. Per germline, CDR1 LGHNA and CDR2 YNFKEQ. The J segment lost 4 bases and the V segment lost 0 bases, leaving 10 bases of the junction unmatched. The CDR3 is 17 residues long. CDR3: CASSQDGSGGSLYEQYF. Written as DNA, the CDR3 is TGTGCCAGCAGCCAAGATGGAAGCGGGGGGTCCTTATACGAGCAGTACTTC.